Given below is one T cell receptor beta chain in context. Its antigen is not identified. One end of the junction is discordant with germline, which a read error may explain. The same CDR3 is also encoded by other DNA sequences in this sample. TCRdb's table, derived via immunoSEQ multiplex PCR, lists solely in-frame clones and lacks some. The data hold just under 60,000 clones, with approximately 68% observed a single time. This specimen comes from a study of radiotherapy plus CTLA-4 blockade in lung cancer. Whole-study results and caveats: Peripheral blood showed expansion of tumor-derived TCR clones after radiotherapy and ipilimumab. Response was reportedly best predicted by early blood T cell clone dynamics, with interferon-beta.

The CDR3 runs 16 residues. Looked up from germline, CDR1 is SEHNR and CDR2 is FQNEAQ (reference sequence). This sequence was found in a human donor with non-small cell lung cancer whose response to radiotherapy plus ipilimumab could not be evaluated. This chain uses TRBV7-9 with TRBJ1-5; tentatively, D is TRBD1 (5 bases). Sequenced here: peripheral blood, sampled from a patient treated with radiotherapy plus ipilimumab. The CDR3 spells CASSLFGGLENQPQHF. The CDR3 coding sequence is TGTGCCAGCAGCTTATTCGGGGGATTAGAGAATCAGCCCCAGCACTTT.